This TCR beta chain was sequenced for a study of T cells after yellow fever vaccination. The study, taken as a whole, reports: One caveat is that FACS-sorted repertoires could contain abundant clonotypes contaminating from the bulk population. Reappearance after the booster was observed for most primary-vaccination clones (96% CD4, roughly 90% CD8).

In making TCR cDNA, 5'RACE template switching added a universal primer site and UMIs to it. Via MiXCR, TCRdb re-called the 5' RACE reads, giving one row per CDR3 protein. The sample comprises some 350,000 distinct CDR3 sequences, roughly 6.1% of which are singletons, and roughly 15% rests with the top ten. The CDR3 totals 18 residues. V dropped 1 base and J dropped 5; count of bases not matched to a gene: 11. Germline CDR1 is SGHDN and CDR2 is FVKESK. This clonotype appeared many times. What it binds is unknown. This TCR was sampled from a young man who received the YFV17D yellow fever vaccine. The chain has TRBV14 and TRBJ2-2; 9 bases are shared with TRBD1. The sequencing used PBMCs, collected 5 days after the yellow fever booster vaccination. The CDR3 here is CASSQVPGTGRNTGELFF. The DNA for the CDR3 is TGTGCCAGCAGCCAAGTTCCCGGGACAGGGAGAAATACCGGGGAGCTGTTTTTT.